The source of this T cell receptor beta chain is a study of T cells in Graves' hyperthyroidism and ophthalmopathy (dated by TCRdb to 2018 to 2020). Regarding the complete study: Peripheral blood was sampled at the time of initial diagnosis, prior to any treatment. To identify TCR V-J signatures that set the groups apart, the researchers used a discovery cohort of 100 or so patients, made up of roughly 45 with Graves' ophthalmopathy and some 60 with stable Graves' hyperthyroidism. Prospective prediction of ophthalmopathy was tested in an independent validation cohort consisting of roughly 19 hyperthyroidism patients and approximately 16 patients who later progressed to ophthalmopathy. The 85 to 100 discovery patients were randomly split 7:3 into training and test sets. Thyroid tissue and blood T-cell repertoires from six Graves' hyperthyroidism patients were also compared in the study. Once sampling was done, hyperthyroidism patients were given methimazole at a starting dose of 30 mg daily, whereas ophthalmopathy patients were given high-dose intravenous methylprednisolone. TCR Vbeta CDR3 sequencing of 135 peripheral blood samples (roughly 41 ophthalmopathy, 75 hyperthyroidism and roughly 17 progressor patients) is reported in the paper.

Stable Graves' hyperthyroidism was defined as the absence of progression to ophthalmopathy over 18 months of follow-up. The hyperthyroidism patients were between 18 and 65 years old and newly diagnosed, with a disease duration of less than 2 months. Any patient with an uncontrolled infection, another autoimmune disease, pregnancy or lactation was excluded. Clinical symptoms, serum thyroxine and TRAb, thyroid ultrasound, and orbital computed tomography formed the basis for the diagnoses. Ficoll-Paque density gradient centrifugation was used to isolate PBMCs from 10 ml of fresh peripheral blood. Trizol reagent was used to extract total RNA, and RNA quality was then checked on an Agilent 2100 Bioanalyzer. On this clonotype itself: It has no known antigen specificity. No clone much larger than this one lies a single base away; base qualities are absent.

The cysteine opens and the phenylalanine closes a CDR3 of 17 amino acids. Only the CDR3 portion is preserved as DNA: 51 bases, with reading frame beginning at the first base. Compared with germline, V lacks 5 bases and J lacks 0 bases; bases without a gene match: 12. The investigation overall reported the following: A 13 V-J signature model separated ophthalmopathy from stable hyperthyroidism, with approximately 87% sensitivity and roughly 81% specificity in cross-validation and 80%/75% in testing. No statistical method was used to fix the sample size in advance, and group allocation was not hidden from the investigators. Most expanded thyroid clonotypes (frequency above 0.001) were also found in blood, which suggests that blood repertoires may mirror thyroid immune responses. During validation, the model predicted progression to ophthalmopathy a median of around 6 months ahead of onset, with around 71% sensitivity and 72% to 80% specificity.

TCR beta CDR3 regions were amplified from RNA transcripts. A first-round RT-PCR of the TCR CDR3 used the HTBI primer set with the Qiagen OneStep RT-PCR kit. The libraries were constructed in a second round of multiplex PCR and then size-selected and purified. The libraries were sequenced on an Illumina HiSeq2000 using paired-end 100 bp reads. In the source study's methods: Raw data were processed with SOAPnuke, discarding reads with adapters, uncalled bases, mean Phred below 15, or no exact constant-primer or identifier match. High-quality paired reads were merged with COPE v1.2.5, and unique nucleotide sequences were defined as clonotypes. Clonotypes were aligned to IMGT TRBV, TRBD and TRBJ reference segments using MiTCR v1.1. Only V-J combinations with frequency above 0.0001, covering about 99% of repertoires, were analysed. A TCS score was defined as the ratio of F50 (clonal expansion) to E x V (chaos), with BLOSUM62-based TCRdist applied between CDR3 peptides within each V-J. Welch's t-statistics and random forest reduced 500 to 550 V-J features to about 13, which were used in a naive Bayes classifier (R e1071). The raw public data were reprocessed by TCRdb itself: fastp quality trimming at Q25, MiXCR clonotype calling, in-frame beta chains only. Each record represents a unique CDR3 protein, reported with the most common genes and DNA among its rows. The V and J calls come from TCRdb's annotation, not from the publication. The sample includes about 560,000 distinct CDR3 sequences, with over 15% observed a single time. The ten largest clones capture 15% to 20% of the sample.

The chain is encoded by TRBV12-3 or TRBV12-4 joined to TRBJ1-1; TRBD1 aligns with 7 central bases. The clonotype was recovered from a woman aged 18-29 years with Graves' hyperthyroidism. The sequencing input was blood. Here the CDR3 is given as CASSRRQGPSVNTEAFF. The sequenced DNA is TGTGCCAGCAGTCGGCGACAGGGCCCCTCGGTGAACACTGAAGCTTTCTTT.